A single sample is the source of the 2 T cell receptor beta chains below, sequenced in a study of T cell responses to AZD1222 COVID-19 vaccine. The table came from immunoSEQ multiplex PCR; TCRdb's copy has only in-frame clones and leaves some out. The sample includes around 150,000 clones, about 90% of them seen just once. Sample: peripheral blood, taken 28 days after the second dose of the MenACWY control vaccine. Receptor source: an adult who received the MenACWY meningococcal vaccine as a control.

The gene calls are TRBV29-1 and TRBJ2-1; 8 bases are shared with TRBD2. CDR1 and CDR2 from the germline V gene are SQVTM and ANQGSEA. V dropped 0 bases and J dropped 5; count of bases not matched to a gene: 6. CDR3 length: 15 residues. CDR3 loop: CSVEERAGANNEQFF. The CDR3 coding sequence is TGCAGCGTTGAAGAAAGAGCGGGAGCTAACAATGAGCAGTTCTTC.

The V call is TRBV27, the J call TRBJ2-1; TRBD2 matches at 14 bases. The CDR3 consists of 15 residues. V lost 5 bases and J lost 12; bases outside the gene matches: 9. Germline assignment: CDR1 MNHEY and CDR2 SMNVEV (reference sequence). CDR3 sequence: CASSPRGLAGEVQFF. The CDR3 nucleotides read TGTGCCAGCAGTCCCCGGGGACTAGCGGGAGAAGTGCAGTTCTTC.